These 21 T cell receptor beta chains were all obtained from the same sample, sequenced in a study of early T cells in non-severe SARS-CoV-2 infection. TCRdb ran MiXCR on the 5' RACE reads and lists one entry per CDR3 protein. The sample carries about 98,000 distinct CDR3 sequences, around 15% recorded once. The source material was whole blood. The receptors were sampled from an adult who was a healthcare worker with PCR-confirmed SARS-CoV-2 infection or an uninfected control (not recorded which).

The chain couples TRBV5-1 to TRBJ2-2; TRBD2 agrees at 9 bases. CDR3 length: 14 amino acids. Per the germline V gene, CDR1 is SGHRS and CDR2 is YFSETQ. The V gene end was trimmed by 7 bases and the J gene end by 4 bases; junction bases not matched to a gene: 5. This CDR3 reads CASCRLAATGELFF. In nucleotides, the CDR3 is TGCGCCAGCTGTAGACTAGCGGCCACCGGGGAGCTGTTTTTT. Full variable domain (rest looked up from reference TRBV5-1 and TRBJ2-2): KAGVTQTPRYLIKTRGQQVTLSCSPISGHRSVSWYQQTPGQGLQFLFEYFSETQRNKGNFPGRFSGRQFSNSRSEMNVSTLELGDSALYLCASCRLAATGELFFGEGSRLTVL.

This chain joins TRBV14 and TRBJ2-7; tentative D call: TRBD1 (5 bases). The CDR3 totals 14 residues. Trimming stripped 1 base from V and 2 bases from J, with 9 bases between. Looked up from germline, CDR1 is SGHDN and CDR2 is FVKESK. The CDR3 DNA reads TGTGCCAGCAGCCAAGCCGCAGGGCCCTACGAGCAGTACTTC. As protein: CASSQAAGPYEQYF.

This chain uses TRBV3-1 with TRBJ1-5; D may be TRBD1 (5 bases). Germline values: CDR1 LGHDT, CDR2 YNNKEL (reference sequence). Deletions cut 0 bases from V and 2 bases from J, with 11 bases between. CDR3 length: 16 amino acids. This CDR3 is CASSQDGGARNQPQHF. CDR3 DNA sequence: TGTGCCAGCAGCCAAGATGGCGGGGCTCGCAATCAGCCCCAGCATTTT.

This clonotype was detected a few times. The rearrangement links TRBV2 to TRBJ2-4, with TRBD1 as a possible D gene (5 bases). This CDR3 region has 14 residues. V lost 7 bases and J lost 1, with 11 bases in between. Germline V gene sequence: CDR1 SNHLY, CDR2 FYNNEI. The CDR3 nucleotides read TGTGCCAGCACCCCCGACAGCGCCAAAAACATTCAGTACTTC. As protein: CASTPDSAKNIQYF.

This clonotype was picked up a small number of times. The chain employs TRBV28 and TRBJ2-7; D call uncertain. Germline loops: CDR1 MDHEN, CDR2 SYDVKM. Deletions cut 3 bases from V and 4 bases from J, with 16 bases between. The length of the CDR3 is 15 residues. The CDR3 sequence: CASSFPPAAVYEQYF. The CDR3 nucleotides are TGTGCCAGCAGTTTCCCCCCCGCAGCTGTGTACGAGCAGTACTTC.

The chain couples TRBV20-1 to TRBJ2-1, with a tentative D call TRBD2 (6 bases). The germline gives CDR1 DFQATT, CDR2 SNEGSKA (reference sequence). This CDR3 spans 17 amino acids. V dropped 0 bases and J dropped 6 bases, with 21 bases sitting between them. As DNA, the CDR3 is TGCAGTGCTAGAGAAGTCTTCGGGAGACTAACGAGCAATGAGCAGTTCTTC. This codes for CSAREVFGRLTSNEQFF.

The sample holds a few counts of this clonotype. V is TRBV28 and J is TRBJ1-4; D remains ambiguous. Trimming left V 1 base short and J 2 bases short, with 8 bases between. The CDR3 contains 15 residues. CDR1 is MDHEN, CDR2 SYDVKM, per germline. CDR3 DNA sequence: TGTGCCAGCAGTTTATTAGCGGGGACTAATGAAAAACTGTTTTTT. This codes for CASSLLAGTNEKLFF.

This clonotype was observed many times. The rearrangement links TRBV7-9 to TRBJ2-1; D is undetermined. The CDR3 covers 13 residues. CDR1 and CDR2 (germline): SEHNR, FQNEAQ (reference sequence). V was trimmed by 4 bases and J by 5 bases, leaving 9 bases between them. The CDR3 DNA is TGTGCCAGCAGCTGGGTGGGCGACAATGAGCAGTTCTTC. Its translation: CASSWVGDNEQFF.

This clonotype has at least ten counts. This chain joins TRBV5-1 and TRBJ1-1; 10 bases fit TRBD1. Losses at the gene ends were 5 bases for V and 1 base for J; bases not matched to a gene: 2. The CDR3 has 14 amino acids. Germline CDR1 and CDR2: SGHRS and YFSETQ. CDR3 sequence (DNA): TGCGCCAGCAGGACAGGGGGCGCGAACACTGAAGCTTTCTTT. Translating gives CASRTGGANTEAFF.

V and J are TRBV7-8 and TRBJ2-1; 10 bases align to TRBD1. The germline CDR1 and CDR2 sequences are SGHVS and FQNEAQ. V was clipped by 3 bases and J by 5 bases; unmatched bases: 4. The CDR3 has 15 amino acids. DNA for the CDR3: TGTGCCAGCAGCTTTCGACAGGGGGCAGACAATGAGCAGTTCTTC. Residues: CASSFRQGADNEQFF.

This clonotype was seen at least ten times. CDR3 residues: CASSFWVSTDTQYF. As DNA, the CDR3 is TGTGCCAGCAGTTTCTGGGTTAGCACAGATACGCAGTATTTT. The gene calls are TRBV12-3 or TRBV12-4 and TRBJ2-3; D uncertain. The CDR3 loop spans 14 amino acids. V shed 3 bases and J shed 0 bases, with 7 bases lying between them.

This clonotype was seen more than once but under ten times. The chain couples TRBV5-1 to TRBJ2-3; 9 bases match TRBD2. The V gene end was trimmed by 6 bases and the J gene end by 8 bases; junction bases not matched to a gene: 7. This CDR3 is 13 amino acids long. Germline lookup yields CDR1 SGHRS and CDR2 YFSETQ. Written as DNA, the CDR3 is TGCGCCAGCACAACCGGGACTAGCCGTACGCAGTATTTT. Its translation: CASTTGTSRTQYF.

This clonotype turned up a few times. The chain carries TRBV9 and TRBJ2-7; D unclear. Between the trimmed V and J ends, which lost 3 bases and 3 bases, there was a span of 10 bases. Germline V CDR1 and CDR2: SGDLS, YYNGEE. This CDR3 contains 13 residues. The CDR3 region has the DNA TGTGCCAGCAGCGGGATAGCTGACTACGAGCAGTACTTC. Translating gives CASSGIADYEQYF.

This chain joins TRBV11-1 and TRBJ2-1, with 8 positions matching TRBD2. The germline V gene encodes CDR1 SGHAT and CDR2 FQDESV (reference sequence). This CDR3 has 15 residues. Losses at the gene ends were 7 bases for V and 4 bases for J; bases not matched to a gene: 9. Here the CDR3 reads CASTFSRGGYNEQFF. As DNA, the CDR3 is TGTGCCAGCACCTTCTCCCGGGGGGGGTACAATGAGCAGTTCTTC. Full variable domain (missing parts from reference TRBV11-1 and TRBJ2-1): EAEVAQSPRYKITEKSQAVAFWCDPISGHATLYWYRQILGQGPELLVQFQDESVVDDSQLPKDRFSAERLKGVDSTLKIQPAELGDSAMYLCASTFSRGGYNEQFFGPGTRLTVL.

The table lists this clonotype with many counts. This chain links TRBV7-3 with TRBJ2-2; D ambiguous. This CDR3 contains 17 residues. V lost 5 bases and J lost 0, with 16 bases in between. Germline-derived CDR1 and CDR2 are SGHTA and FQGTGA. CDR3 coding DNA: TGTGCCAGCAGCCCCGTCGCGAGGTCCTCGAACACCGGGGAGCTGTTTTTT. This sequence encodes CASSPVARSSNTGELFF.

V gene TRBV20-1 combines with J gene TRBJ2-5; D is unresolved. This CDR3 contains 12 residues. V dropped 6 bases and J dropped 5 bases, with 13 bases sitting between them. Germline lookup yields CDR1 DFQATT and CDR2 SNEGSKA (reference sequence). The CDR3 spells CSAGIVRETQYF. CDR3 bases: TGCAGTGCGGGGATCGTTAGGGAGACCCAGTACTTC.

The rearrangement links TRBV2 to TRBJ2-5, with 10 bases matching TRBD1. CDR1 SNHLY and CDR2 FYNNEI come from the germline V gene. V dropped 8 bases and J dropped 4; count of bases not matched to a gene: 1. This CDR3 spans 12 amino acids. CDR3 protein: CASGDRGETQYF. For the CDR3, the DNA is TGTGCCAGCGGGGACAGGGGAGAGACCCAGTACTTC.

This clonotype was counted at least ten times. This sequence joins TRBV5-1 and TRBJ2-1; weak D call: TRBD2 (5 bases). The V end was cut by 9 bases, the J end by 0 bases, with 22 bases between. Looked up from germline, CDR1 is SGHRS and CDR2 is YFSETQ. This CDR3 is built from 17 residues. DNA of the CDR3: TGCGCCACCCGGCGGGCCTACGACGGCAGCTCCTACAATGAGCAGTTCTTC. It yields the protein CATRRAYDGSSYNEQFF.

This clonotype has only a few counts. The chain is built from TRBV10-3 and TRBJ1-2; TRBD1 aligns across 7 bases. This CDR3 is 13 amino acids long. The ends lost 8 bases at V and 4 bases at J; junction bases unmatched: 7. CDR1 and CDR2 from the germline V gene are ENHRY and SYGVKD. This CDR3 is CAISTGQGYGYTF. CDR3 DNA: TGTGCCATCTCGACAGGGCAGGGCTATGGCTACACCTTC.

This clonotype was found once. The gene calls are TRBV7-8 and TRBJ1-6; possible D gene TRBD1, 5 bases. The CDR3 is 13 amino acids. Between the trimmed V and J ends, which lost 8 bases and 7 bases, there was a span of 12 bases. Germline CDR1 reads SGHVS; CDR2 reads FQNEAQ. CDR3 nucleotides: TGTGCCAGCGCCGAGGGGAGAAATTCACCCCTCCACTTT. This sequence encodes CASAEGRNSPLHF. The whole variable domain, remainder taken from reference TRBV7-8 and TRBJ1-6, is GAGVSQSPRYKVAKRGQDVALRCDPISGHVSLFWYQQALGQGPEFLTYFQNEAQLDKSGLPSDRFFAERPEGSVSTLKIQRTQQEDSAVYLCASAEGRNSPLHFGNGTRLTVT.

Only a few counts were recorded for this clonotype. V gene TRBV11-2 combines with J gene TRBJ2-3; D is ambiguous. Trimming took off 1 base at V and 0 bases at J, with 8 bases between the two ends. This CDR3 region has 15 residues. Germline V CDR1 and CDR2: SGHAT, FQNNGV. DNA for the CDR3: TGTGCCAGCAGCTTAGTAGCCCTAAGCACAGATACGCAGTATTTT. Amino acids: CASSLVALSTDTQYF.